This entry concerns a single TCR beta chain. This clone was seen a few times. Its antigen specificity is not known. No base quality information exists; no much larger clone differs at one position. What this sample's time point label stands for: more than five months of natalizumab therapy. The sample's treatment or condition label, in plain terms: on natalizumab therapy at sampling. Every listed patient had earlier received interferon beta, and every PML patient was female. At 6 and 12 months of natalizumab therapy, T1 and T2 blood samples were collected, respectively. Ficoll-Hypaque density gradient centrifugation was used to isolate peripheral blood mononuclear cells. Library preparation used the immunoSEQ multiplex PCR assay. Each PCR was spiked with synthetic inline TR CDR3 controls spanning all V-J pairings to estimate template counts and remove amplification bias. Reads were processed so that amplification and sequencing bias were reduced, and quantification was performed against synthetic TR CDR3 analogs. The study's own analysis went as follows. Raw data were processed in ImmunoSEQ Analyzer, with out-of-frame sequences and CDR3s containing stop codons removed, and gene names were assigned according to IMGT nomenclature. Normalized Shannon entropy, defined as 1 minus Pielou's evenness, served as the summary measure of repertoire diversity. Only TRB sequences sharing the V gene, the J gene and the CDR3 were counted as identical. Public PML clonotypes were defined as CDR3s shared by two or more PML-onset samples but absent from earlier samples, from controls, and from public databases. Position-by-position CDR3 amino acid composition was analyzed in Skylign with the observed count method. Entries here come from immuneACCESS through TCRdb and include only in-frame sequences with V and J called. Some clones fail to appear in such tables; in the studies checked, an unresolved V gene covers under half of the shortfall, and the cause of the remainder is unknown. V and J calls and clone size are copied from that table; D and trimming were computed from the DNA. The sample profile shows tens of thousands of clones; roughly 91% of them were found once. Together, the top ten hold approximately 1.5% of the sample.

CDR1 and CDR2 were assigned from the germline V gene (reference sequence) as MNHEY and SMNVEV. V is clipped by 1 base and J by 3 bases, and the sequence between their germline boundaries is 16 bases long. The CDR3 holds 16 amino acids from the cysteine to the phenylalanine. The kept DNA is CDR3 alone, 48 bases in frame from the first base. These data belong to a study of multiple sclerosis patients with progressive multifocal leukoencephalopathy (dated by TCRdb to between 2017 and 2020). With regard to the full study: Peripheral T and B cells were examined in MS patients who developed PML (4 under natalizumab, 1 after alemtuzumab) and in treated patients who did not develop PML. Two natalizumab-treated patients who later developed PML were followed longitudinally from before therapy through 6 and 12 months to PML onset. The goal was to find JC virus-specific or public T-cell expansions that arose at the time of PML onset.

The paper as a whole reports these results and caveats: When PML developed, no shared TRBV or TRBJ gene usage and no preferred TRBV-TRBJ pairings were found. Given the small, descriptive cohort, it remained unclear whether the study findings reflect JC virus infection or general immunocompromise. Although TRB clones above 0.5% frequency turned up only in PML patients, the clones expanded at PML onset were already present before and during natalizumab therapy. The analysis covered only peripheral blood, although cerebrospinal fluid or brain lymphocytes might be more informative for natalizumab-associated PML. Most PML patients had lower normalized Shannon entropy, suggesting less diverse TRB repertoires, while values in the natalizumab-treated controls sat near 1.

The rearranged chain carries TRBV27 and TRBJ2-7; the D region may be TRBD1 or TRBD2, each matching 5 bases equally. The clonotype comes from a human donor with multiple sclerosis. This specimen was PBMCs, taken from a patient treated with natalizumab. The DNA sequence is as follows: TGTGCCAGCAGTTTATTGTCGTCGGGACGGAACTACGAGCAGTACTTC. Translated, this gives CASSLLSSGRNYEQYF.